This T cell receptor (beta chain) was recovered during a study of T cells after yellow fever vaccination. Findings and limits, study-wide: Contamination of FACS-sorted repertoires by abundant clonotypes from the bulk population could occur. Reappearing after the booster were most of the clones from primary vaccination (less than 98% CD4, around 90% CD8).

TCRdb used MiXCR to reprocess the 5' RACE reads, holding one entry per CDR3 protein. Of 500,000 to 650,000 distinct CDR3 sequences listed, 12% are singletons. The CDR3 loop spans 13 amino acids. Germline CDR1 MNHNS, CDR2 SASEGT. Trimming removed 6 bases at V and 4 bases at J, with 13 bases between. The sample holds a few counts of this clonotype. Its cognate antigen is unknown. The chain carries TRBV6-1 and TRBJ2-7; D possibly corresponds to TRBD1 (6 bases). Specimen: PBMCs, collected on the day of the yellow fever booster vaccination. This receptor was taken from a man aged 30 to 45 who received the YFV17D yellow fever vaccine. Here the CDR3 DNA reads TGTGCCAGCAGCCGGAACAGGGATTACGAGCAGTACTTC. The encoded protein is CASSRNRDYEQYF.